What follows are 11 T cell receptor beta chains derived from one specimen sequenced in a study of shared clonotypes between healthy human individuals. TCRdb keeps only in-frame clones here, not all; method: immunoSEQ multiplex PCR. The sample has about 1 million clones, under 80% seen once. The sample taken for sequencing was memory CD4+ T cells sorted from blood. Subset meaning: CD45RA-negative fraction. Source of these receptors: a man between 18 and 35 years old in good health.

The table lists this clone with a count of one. This CDR3 is CASSSVLAVPGNHEQYF. The DNA of the CDR3 is TGTGCCAGCAGCTCAGTGCTAGCGGTCCCCGGAAACCACGAGCAGTACTTC. The chain carries TRBV11-2 and TRBJ2-7; 7 bases fit TRBD2. The germline gives CDR1 SGHAT, CDR2 FQNNGV. With V trimmed by 4 bases and J by 5 bases, 17 bases remained unmatched. The CDR3 loop spans 17 amino acids.

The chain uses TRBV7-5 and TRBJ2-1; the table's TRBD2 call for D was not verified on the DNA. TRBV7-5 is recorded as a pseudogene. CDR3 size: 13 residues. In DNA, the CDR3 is TGTGCCAGAAGCGCCGGATGGAGGGCGGGGCAGTTCTTC. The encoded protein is CARSAGWRAGQFF.

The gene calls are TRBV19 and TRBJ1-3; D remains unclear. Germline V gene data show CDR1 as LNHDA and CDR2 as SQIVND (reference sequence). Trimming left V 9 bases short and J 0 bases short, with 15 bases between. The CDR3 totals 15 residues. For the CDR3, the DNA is TGTGCCAGCCTGGGTCAATTCTTCTCTGGAAACACCATATATTTT. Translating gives CASLGQFFSGNTIYF.

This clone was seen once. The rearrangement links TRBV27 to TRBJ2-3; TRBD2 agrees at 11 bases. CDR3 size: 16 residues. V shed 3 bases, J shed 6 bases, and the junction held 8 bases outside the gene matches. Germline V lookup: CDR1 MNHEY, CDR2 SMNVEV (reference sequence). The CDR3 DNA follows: TGTGCCAGCAGTTTTGGGCTAGCGGGGGGACTTGATACGCAGTATTTT. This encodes CASSFGLAGGLDTQYF.

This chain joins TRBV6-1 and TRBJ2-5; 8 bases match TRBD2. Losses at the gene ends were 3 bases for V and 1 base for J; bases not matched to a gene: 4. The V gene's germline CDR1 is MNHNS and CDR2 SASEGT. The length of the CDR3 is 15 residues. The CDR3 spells CASSEQRGPQETQYF. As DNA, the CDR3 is TGTGCCAGCAGTGAGCAGCGGGGGCCCCAAGAGACCCAGTACTTC.

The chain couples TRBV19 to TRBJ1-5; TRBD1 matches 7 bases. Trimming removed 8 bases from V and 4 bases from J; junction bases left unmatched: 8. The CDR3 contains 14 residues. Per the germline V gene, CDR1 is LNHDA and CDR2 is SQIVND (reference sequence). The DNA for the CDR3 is TGTGCCAGTGCCGGGACAGTAAAAAATCAGCCCCAGCATTTT. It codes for CASAGTVKNQPQHF.

The DNA of the CDR3 is TGTGCCAGCAGGGGGAGGGTCAGCGGGGGTTCACCCCTCCACTTT. Amino acid sequence: CASRGRVSGGSPLHF. V is TRBV6-5 and J is TRBJ1-6; perhaps TRBD1 as D (5 bases). This CDR3 region has 15 residues. V dropped 6 bases and J dropped 9 bases, with 18 bases sitting between them. Germline V lookup: CDR1 MNHEY, CDR2 SVGAGI.

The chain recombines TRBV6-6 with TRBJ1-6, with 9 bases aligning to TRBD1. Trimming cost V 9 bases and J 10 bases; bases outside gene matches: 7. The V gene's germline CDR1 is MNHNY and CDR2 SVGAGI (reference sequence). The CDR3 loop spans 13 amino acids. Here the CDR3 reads CASLRTGESPLHF. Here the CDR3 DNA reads TGTGCCAGTTTGAGGACAGGGGAATCACCCCTCCACTTT.

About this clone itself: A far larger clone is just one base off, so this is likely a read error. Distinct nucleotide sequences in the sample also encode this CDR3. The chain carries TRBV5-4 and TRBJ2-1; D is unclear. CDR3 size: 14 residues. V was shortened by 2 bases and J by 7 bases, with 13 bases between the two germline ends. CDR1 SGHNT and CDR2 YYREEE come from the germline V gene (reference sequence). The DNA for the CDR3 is TGTGCCAGCAGCTTTGGTGGGGTAAAGAATGAGCAGTTCTTC. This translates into CASSFGGVKNEQFF.

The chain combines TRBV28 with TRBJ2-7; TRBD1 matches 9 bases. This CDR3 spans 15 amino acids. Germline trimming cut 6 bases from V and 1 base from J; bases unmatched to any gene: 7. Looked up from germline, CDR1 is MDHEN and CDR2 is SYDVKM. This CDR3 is CASRGGQGRSYEQYF. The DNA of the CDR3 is TGTGCCAGCAGGGGGGGACAGGGACGGTCCTACGAGCAGTACTTC.

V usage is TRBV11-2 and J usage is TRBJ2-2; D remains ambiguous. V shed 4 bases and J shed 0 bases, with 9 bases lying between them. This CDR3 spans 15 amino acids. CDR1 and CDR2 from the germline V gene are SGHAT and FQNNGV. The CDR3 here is CASSSAAPNTGELFF. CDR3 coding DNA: TGTGCCAGCAGCTCGGCGGCACCGAACACCGGGGAGCTGTTTTTT.